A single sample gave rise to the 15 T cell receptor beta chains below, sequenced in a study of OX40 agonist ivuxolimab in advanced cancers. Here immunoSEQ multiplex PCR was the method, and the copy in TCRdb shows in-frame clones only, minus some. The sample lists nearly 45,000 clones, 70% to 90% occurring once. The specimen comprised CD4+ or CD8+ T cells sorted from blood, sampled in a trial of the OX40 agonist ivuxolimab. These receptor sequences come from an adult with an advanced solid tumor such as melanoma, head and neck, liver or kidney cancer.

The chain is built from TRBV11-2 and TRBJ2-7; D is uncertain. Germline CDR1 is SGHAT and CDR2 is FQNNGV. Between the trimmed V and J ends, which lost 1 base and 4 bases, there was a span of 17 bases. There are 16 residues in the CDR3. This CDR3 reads CASSLAGPFSQYEQYF. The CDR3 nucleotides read TGTGCCAGCAGCTTAGCAGGACCGTTTTCGCAGTACGAGCAGTACTTC.

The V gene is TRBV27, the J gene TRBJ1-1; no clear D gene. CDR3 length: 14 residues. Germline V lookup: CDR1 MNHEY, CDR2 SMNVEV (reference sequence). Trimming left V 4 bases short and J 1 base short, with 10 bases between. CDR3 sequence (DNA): TGTGCCAGCAGTTCTTCCCTTCCGAACACTGAAGCTTTCTTT. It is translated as CASSSSLPNTEAFF.

In DNA, the CDR3 is TGTGCCAGATTAGCCGGGCCATCATTCTACGAGCAGTACTTC. It translates to CARLAGPSFYEQYF. The chain links TRBV6-1 to TRBJ2-7; D ambiguous. The germline CDR1 and CDR2 sequences are MNHNS and SASEGT. V shed 9 bases and J shed 3 bases, with 18 bases lying between them. The CDR3 consists of 14 residues.

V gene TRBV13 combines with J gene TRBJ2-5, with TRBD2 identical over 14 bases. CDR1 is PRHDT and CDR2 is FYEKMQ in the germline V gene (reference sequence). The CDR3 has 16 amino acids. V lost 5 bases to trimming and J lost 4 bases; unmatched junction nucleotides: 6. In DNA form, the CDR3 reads TGTGCCAGCAGCACACGGACTAGCGGGGGGAGAGAGACCCAGTACTTC. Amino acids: CASSTRTSGGRETQYF.

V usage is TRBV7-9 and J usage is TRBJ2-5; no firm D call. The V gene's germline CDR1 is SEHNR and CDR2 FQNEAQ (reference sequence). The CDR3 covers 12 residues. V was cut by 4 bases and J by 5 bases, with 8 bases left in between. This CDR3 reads CASSSIWETQYF. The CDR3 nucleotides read TGTGCCAGCAGCTCTATTTGGGAGACCCAGTACTTC. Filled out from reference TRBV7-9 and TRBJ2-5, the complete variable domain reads DTGVSQNPRHKITKRGQNVTFRCDPISEHNRLYWYRQTLGQGPEFLTYFQNEAQLEKSRLLSDRFSAERPKGSFSTLEIQRTEQGDSAMYLCASSSIWETQYFGPGTRLLVL.

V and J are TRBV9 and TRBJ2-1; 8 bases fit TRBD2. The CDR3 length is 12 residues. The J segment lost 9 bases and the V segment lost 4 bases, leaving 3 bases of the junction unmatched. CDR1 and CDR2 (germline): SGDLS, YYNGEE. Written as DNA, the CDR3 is TGTGCCAGCAGCCCCGGGGGGGGTGAGCAGTTCTTC. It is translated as CASSPGGGEQFF.

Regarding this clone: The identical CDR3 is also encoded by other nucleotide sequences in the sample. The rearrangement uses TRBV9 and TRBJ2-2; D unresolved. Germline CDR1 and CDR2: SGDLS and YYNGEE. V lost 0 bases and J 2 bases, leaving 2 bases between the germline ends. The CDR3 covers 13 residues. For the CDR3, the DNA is TGTGCCAGCAGCGTAGGTAACACCGGGGAGCTGTTTTTT. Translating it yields CASSVGNTGELFF.

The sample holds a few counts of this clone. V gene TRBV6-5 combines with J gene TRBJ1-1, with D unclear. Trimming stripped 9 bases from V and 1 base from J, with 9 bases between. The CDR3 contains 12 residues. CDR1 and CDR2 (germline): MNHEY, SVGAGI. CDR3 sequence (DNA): TGTGCCAGGGCGGGGTGGAACACTGAAGCTTTCTTT. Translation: CARAGWNTEAFF.

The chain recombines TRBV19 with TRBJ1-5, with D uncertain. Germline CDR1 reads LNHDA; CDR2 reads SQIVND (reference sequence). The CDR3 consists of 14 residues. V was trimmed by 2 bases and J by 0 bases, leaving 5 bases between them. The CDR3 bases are TGTGCCAGTAGTATACACAGTAGCAATCAGCCCCAGCATTTT. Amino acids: CASSIHSSNQPQHF.

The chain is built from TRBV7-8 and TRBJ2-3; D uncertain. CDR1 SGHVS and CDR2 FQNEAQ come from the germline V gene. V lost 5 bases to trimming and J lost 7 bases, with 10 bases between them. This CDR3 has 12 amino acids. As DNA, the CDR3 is TGTGCCAGCAGCCCCCCTGGGTATACGCAGTATTTT. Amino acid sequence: CASSPPGYTQYF.

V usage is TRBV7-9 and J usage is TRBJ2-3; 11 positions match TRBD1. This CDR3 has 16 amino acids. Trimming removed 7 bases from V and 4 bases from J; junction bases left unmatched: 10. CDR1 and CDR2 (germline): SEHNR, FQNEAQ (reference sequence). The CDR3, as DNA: TGTGCCAGCACCCTAATCGGGACAGGGGGTGCAGATACGCAGTATTTT. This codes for CASTLIGTGGADTQYF. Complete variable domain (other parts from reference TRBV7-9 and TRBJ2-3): DTGVSQNPRHKITKRGQNVTFRCDPISEHNRLYWYRQTLGQGPEFLTYFQNEAQLEKSRLLSDRFSAERPKGSFSTLEIQRTEQGDSAMYLCASTLIGTGGADTQYFGPGTRLTVL.

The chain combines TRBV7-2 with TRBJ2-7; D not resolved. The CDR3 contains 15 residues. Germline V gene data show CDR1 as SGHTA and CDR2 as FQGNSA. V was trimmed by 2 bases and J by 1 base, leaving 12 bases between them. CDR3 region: CASSLTPGESYEQYF. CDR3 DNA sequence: TGTGCCAGCAGCTTAACCCCAGGAGAGTCCTACGAGCAGTACTTC.

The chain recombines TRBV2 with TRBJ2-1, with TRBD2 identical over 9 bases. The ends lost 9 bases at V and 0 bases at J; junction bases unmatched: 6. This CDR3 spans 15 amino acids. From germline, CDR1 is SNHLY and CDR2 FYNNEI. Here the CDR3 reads CARRSGGSSYNEQFF. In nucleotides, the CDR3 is TGTGCCAGGAGGAGCGGGGGGTCCTCCTACAATGAGCAGTTCTTC.

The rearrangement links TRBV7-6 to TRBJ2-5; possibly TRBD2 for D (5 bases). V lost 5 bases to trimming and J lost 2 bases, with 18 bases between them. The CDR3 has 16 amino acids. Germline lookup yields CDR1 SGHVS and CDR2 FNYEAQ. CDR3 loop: CASSNPRDYAQETQYF. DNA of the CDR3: TGTGCCAGCAGCAACCCCCGAGACTACGCTCAAGAGACCCAGTACTTC.

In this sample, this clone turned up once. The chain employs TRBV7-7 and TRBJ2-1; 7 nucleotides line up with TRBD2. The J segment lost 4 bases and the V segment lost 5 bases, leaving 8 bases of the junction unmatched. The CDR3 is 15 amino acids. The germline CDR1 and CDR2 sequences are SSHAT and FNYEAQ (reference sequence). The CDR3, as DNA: TGTGCCAGCAGCCCTCGACTAGCAGAATACAATGAGCAGTTCTTC. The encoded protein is CASSPRLAEYNEQFF.